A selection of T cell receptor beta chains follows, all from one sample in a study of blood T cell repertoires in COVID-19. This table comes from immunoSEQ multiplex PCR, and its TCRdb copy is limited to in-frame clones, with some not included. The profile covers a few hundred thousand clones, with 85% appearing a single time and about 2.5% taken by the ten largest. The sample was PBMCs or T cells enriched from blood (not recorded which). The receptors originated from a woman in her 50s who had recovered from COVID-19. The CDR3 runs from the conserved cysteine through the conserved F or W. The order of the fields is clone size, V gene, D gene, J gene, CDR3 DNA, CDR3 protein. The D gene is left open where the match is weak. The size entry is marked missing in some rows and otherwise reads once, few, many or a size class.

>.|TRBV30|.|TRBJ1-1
TGTGCCTGGAAGAGGGATCGGGACACTGAAGCTTTCTTT
CAWKRDRDTEAFF
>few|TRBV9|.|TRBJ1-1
TGTGCCAGCAGCGTCGACGGGGGCACTGAAGCTTTCTTT
CASSVDGGTEAFF
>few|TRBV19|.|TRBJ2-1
TGTGCCAGTAGTATCGACTCGCGGGGGCTCTCCTACAATGAGCAGTTCTTC
CASSIDSRGLSYNEQFF
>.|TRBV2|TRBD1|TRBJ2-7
TGTGCCAGCATCCGGGACAGGGCCTACGAGCAGTACTTC
CASIRDRAYEQYF
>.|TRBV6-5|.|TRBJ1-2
TGTGCCAGCAGTTACGGGTCAGGGAGGGATGGCTACACCTTC
CASSYGSGRDGYTF
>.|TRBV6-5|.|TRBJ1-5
TGTGCCACCCGACAGGGCAATCAGCCCCAGCATTTT
CATRQGNQPQHF
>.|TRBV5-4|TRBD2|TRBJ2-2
TGTGCCAGCAGCTTGGGTCTAGCGGGACTCACCGGGGAGCTGTTTTTT
CASSLGLAGLTGELFF
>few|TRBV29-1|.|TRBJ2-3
TGCAGCCCCCGGGATAGCACAGATACGCAGTATTTT
CSPRDSTDTQYF
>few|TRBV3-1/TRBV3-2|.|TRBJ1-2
TGTGCCAGCTGCAGGTCGAACAGTGGCTACACCTTC
CASCRSNSGYTF
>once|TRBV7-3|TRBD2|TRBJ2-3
TGTGCCAGCAGCTTAAAGACTAGCGGGGTATCAGATACGCAGTATTTT
CASSLKTSGVSDTQYF
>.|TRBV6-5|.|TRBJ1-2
TGTGCCAGCAGCCGCGGCGGGGACTATGGCTACACCTTC
CASSRGGDYGYTF
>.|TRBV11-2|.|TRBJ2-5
TGTGCCAGCAGCTTAGCACGGACCCAGGGAGAGACCCAGTACTTC
CASSLARTQGETQYF
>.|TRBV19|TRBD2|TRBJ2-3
TGTGCCAGTTCGACTAGCGGGGCAGGAGATACGCAGTATTTT
CASSTSGAGDTQYF
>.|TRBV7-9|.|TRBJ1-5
TGTGCCAGCAGCTTAGGGTCTTCAGGCAATCAGCCCCAGCATTTT
CASSLGSSGNQPQHF
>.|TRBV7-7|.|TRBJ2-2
TGTGCCAGCAGCCCCGGGACTGATTTTTCCGGGGAGCTGTTTTTT
CASSPGTDFSGELFF
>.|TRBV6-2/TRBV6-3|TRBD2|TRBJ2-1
TGTGCCAGCAGCTCGAGGACTAGTGGCTTCAATGAGCAGTTCTTC
CASSSRTSGFNEQFF
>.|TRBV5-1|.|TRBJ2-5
TGCGCCAGCAGCTTGTCCAGGAACCAAGAGACCCAGTACTTC
CASSLSRNQETQYF
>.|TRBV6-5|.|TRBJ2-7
TGTGCCAGCAGTTACGGTGCGGACACCTCCTACGAGCAGTACTTC
CASSYGADTSYEQYF
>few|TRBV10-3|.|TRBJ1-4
TGTGCCATCAGTATCTCCCCGGTGGGGACACTTAGTGGAAAACTGTTTTTT
CAISISPVGTLSGKLFF
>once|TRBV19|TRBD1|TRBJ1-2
TGTGCCAGTAGTACCGGGACAGGCTATGGCTACACCTTC
CASSTGTGYGYTF
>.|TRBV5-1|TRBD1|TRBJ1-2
TGCGCCAGCAGCTTACGTGGACAGGGGCCAACGCTTAACTATGGCTACACCTTC
CASSLRGQGPTLNYGYTF
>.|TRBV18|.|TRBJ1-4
TGTGCCAGCTCGGGGGCAATGGATGAAAAACTGTTTTTT
CASSGAMDEKLFF
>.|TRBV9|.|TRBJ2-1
TGTGCCAGCAGCGTTGCGCCGGGGGTTCCCAACGAGCAGTTCTTC
CASSVAPGVPNEQFF
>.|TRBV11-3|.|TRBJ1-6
TGTGCCAGCAGCTTGCAGGGGAATTCACCCCTCCACTTT
CASSLQGNSPLHF
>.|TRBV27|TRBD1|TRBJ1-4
TGTGCCAGCAGTCCCGGACAGGGGGCTAGAGGGGGTGAAAAACTGTTTTTT
CASSPGQGARGGEKLFF
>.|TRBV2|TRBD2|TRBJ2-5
TGTGCCAGCAGGGCTAGCGGGATATTTATGTGGGAGACCCAGTACTTC
CASRASGIFMWETQYF
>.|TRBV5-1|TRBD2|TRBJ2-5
TGCGCCAGCAGCTTGGCCGACGGGAGGGCCTCGGAGACCCAGTACTTC
CASSLADGRASETQYF
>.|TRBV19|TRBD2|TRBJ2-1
TGTGCCAGTAGTACTCACTCGGGAGGCTCCTACAATGAGCAGTTCTTC
CASSTHSGGSYNEQFF
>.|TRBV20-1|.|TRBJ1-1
TGCAGTGCTAGATCTGGACTTCGATTCTTT
CSARSGLRFF
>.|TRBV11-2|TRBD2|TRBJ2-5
TGTGCCAGCAGCTTAGGTTTCCTAGCGGCAGAGACCCAGTACTTC
CASSLGFLAAETQYF
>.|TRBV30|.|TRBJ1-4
TGTGCCTGGAGTCTTAACAGAGAAAAACTGTTTTTT
CAWSLNREKLFF
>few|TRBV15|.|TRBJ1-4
TGTGCCACCAGCAGAGACGGGGGGCCGAGTGAAAAACTGTTTTTT
CATSRDGGPSEKLFF
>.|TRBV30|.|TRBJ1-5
TGTGCCGGGGCCCGAGGGAGCAATCAGCCCCAGCATTTT
CAGARGSNQPQHF
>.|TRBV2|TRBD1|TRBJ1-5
TGTGCCAGCAGCCCGGGACAGGGACATCAGCCCCAGCATTTT
CASSPGQGHQPQHF
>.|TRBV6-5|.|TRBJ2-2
TGTGCCACCGGGGGAGCACAGACGAACACCGGGGAGCTGTTTTTT
CATGGAQTNTGELFF
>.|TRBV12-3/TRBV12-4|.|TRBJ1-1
TGTGCCAGCAGTAACAGACAGGCCTCCGAAGCTTTCTTT
CASSNRQASEAFF
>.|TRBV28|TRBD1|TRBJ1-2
TGTGCCAGCAGACTGGACAGGAACTATGGCTACACCTTC
CASRLDRNYGYTF
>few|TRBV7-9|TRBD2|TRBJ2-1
TGTGCCAGCAGCTTAGGAACTAGCGGGAGGGCCGGGAATGAGCAGTTCTTC
CASSLGTSGRAGNEQFF
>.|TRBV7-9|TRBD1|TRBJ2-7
TGTGCCAGCAGCCCCACCCCCGGGACAGGGCTCAGTGAGCAGTACTTC
CASSPTPGTGLSEQYF
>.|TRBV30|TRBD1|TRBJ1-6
TGTGCCTGGAGGGAGACAGGGGGCAATAATTCACCCCTCCACTTT
CAWRETGGNNSPLHF
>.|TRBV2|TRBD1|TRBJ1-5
TGTGCCAGCAGTCTAACAGGGGTTTTGGTTCAGCCCCAGCATTTT
CASSLTGVLVQPQHF
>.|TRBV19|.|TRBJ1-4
TGTGCCAGTAGTATCCCCCGGGGTTCTAATGAAAAACTGTTTTTT
CASSIPRGSNEKLFF
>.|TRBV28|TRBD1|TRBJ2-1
TGTGCCAGCAGTTACCTGAGGGGGCCGTCATACAATGAGCAGTTCTTC
CASSYLRGPSYNEQFF
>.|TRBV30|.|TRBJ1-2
TGTGCCTGGAGAACAGGGAGCTCGAAAGGCTACACCTTC
CAWRTGSSKGYTF
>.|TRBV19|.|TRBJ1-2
TGTGCCAGCTTTAACTATGGCTACACCTTC
CASFNYGYTF
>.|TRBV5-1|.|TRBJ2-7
TGCGCCAGCAGCTTGGGTACGGGAGAACGATACGAGCAGTACTTC
CASSLGTGERYEQYF
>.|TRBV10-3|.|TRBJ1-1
TGTGCCATCAGAACCGCCAGGTACACTGAAGCTTTCTTT
CAIRTARYTEAFF
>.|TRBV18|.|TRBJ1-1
TGTGCCAGCTCACCACAAAGGGGCAGTGGAGAAGTAGCTTTCTTT
CASSPQRGSGEVAFF
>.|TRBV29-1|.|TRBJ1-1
TGCACTCCTCGAAAGATTAGGAGCACTGAAGCTTTCTTT
CTPRKIRSTEAFF
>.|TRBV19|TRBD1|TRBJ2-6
TGTGCCAGTCTTAATCCGGACAGGGGTACGGGTGGGGCCAACGTCCTGACTTTC
CASLNPDRGTGGANVLTF
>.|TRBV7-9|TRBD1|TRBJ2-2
TGTGCCAGCAGCCCGGGGACAGGGGGTAAGGCCGGGGAGCTGTTTTTT
CASSPGTGGKAGELFF
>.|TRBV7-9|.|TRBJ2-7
TGTGCCAGCAGCTTAGGGATGATGGGGGCAAGGGACGAGCAGTACTTC
CASSLGMMGARDEQYF
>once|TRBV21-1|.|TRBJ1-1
TGTGCCAGCAGCAAACCACGGACAGGAGGGCACACTGAAGCTTTCTTT
CASSKPRTGGHTEAFF
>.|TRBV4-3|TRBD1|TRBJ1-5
TGCGCCAGCAGCCAAGAGGCGGCAGGGGGCAGGCAGCCCCAGCATTTT
CASSQEAAGGRQPQHF
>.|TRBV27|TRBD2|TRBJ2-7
TGTGCCAGCAGTTTAGGGTCTAGCGGGAGAGGGGGCCTAAGCTCCTACGAGCAGTACTTC
CASSLGSSGRGGLSSYEQYF
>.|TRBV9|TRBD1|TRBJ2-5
TGTGCCAGCAGCCCCCGAATCGGACAGGGAGGACCGAGGGGACAAGAGACCCAGTACTTC
CASSPRIGQGGPRGQETQYF
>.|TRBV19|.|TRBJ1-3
TGTGCCAGTAGTATCTCACAGAGCTCTGGAAACACCATATATTTT
CASSISQSSGNTIYF
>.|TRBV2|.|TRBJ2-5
TGTGCCAGCAATATTCAGGGCAGCCAAGAGACCCAGTACTTC
CASNIQGSQETQYF
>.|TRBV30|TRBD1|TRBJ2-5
TGTGCCTGGAAAACAGGGGGACAAGAGACCCAGTACTTC
CAWKTGGQETQYF
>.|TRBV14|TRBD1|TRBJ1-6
TGTGCCAGCAGCCTGAGGACAGGAGGGGATTCACCCCTCCACTTT
CASSLRTGGDSPLHF